This T cell receptor beta chain stems from a study of shared clonotypes between healthy human individuals. Sequencing was performed with immunoSEQ multiplex PCR; in TCRdb, only in-frame clones are kept and a portion is missing. The table shows about 2.3 million clones, with approximately 90% occurring only once. The receptor's source is a man aged 18 to 29 in good health. Some clones in this sample may be carry-over from other donors' samples. Specimen: naive CD4+ T cells from PBMCs. Subset specified: CD45RA+ positively selected.

The chain's CDR3 is CASSLGPGGRTGELFF. For the CDR3, the DNA is TGTGCCAGCAGCTTAGGGCCAGGGGGCCGGACCGGGGAGCTGTTTTTT. The chain employs TRBV7-8 and TRBJ2-2, with 8 positions matching TRBD1. Germline V CDR1 and CDR2: SGHVS, FQNEAQ. Unmatched junction bases numbered 6, after V lost 1 base and J lost 5 bases. The CDR3 is made up of 16 amino acids.